This note documents a single T cell receptor (beta chain) sequence. The data originate from a study of blood T cell repertoires in COVID-19. This table comes from immunoSEQ multiplex PCR, and its TCRdb copy is limited to in-frame clones, with some not included. The table has some 97,000 clones, 88% seen once. V dropped 3 bases and J dropped 2 bases, with 8 bases sitting between them. The CDR3 loop spans 13 amino acids. Germline assignment: CDR1 DFQATT and CDR2 SNEGSKA (reference sequence). The sequenced material came from peripheral blood. The J gene is TRBJ2-1, the V gene TRBV20-1; D unclear. This receptor was identified in an older woman with acute or convalescent COVID-19. This chain's CDR3 is CSASRDTYNEQFF. The CDR3 DNA follows: TGCAGTGCTAGTCGTGACACCTACAATGAGCAGTTCTTC.